What follows are 26 T cell receptor beta chains derived from one specimen sequenced in a study of control samples from healthy donors and cancer patients. TCRdb keeps only in-frame clones here, not all; method: immunoSEQ multiplex PCR. The sample carries around 70,000 clones, 94% recorded once. The sequencing input was blood. These receptor sequences come from a woman aged 25 to 39 in good health.

A few counts support this clone. The rearrangement uses TRBV2 and TRBJ2-7, with 9 nucleotides matching TRBD1. The CDR3 runs to 15 residues. The germline V gene encodes CDR1 SNHLY and CDR2 FYNNEI. V shed 7 bases, J shed 4 bases, and the junction held 11 bases outside the gene matches. The CDR3: CASTKDRGYGYEQYF. DNA for the CDR3: TGTGCCAGCACTAAAGACAGGGGGTATGGGTACGAGCAGTACTTC.

The chain joins TRBV6-1 to TRBJ2-6; 8 bases are shared with TRBD1. V gave up 3 bases and J gave up 0 bases; unmatched junction bases: 4. The CDR3 consists of 17 residues. CDR1 MNHNS and CDR2 SASEGT come from the germline V gene. CDR3 in amino acids: CASSDRTGSSGANVLTF. The CDR3 DNA follows: TGTGCCAGCAGTGACCGGACAGGGAGCTCTGGGGCCAACGTCCTGACTTTC.

This clone was observed once. The rearrangement uses TRBV3-1 (or the pseudogene TRBV3-2) and TRBJ2-1; weak D call: TRBD2 (5 bases). V was clipped by 4 bases and J by 5 bases, with 15 bases between them. Germline values: CDR1 LGHDT, CDR2 YNNKEL (reference sequence). This CDR3 contains 15 residues. CDR3 loop: CASSLTGVGNNEQFF. The CDR3 DNA reads TGTGCCAGCAGCCTAACCGGGGTTGGAAACAATGAGCAGTTCTTC.

The chain couples TRBV3-1 (or the pseudogene TRBV3-2) to TRBJ2-3; 7 nucleotides agree with TRBD1. CDR3 length: 13 amino acids. CDR1 and CDR2 from the germline V gene are LGHDT and YNNKEL (reference sequence). Losses at the gene ends were 7 bases for V and 1 base for J; bases not matched to a gene: 2. The CDR3 here is CASNDRGTDTQYF. CDR3 bases: TGTGCCAGCAACGACAGGGGCACAGATACGCAGTATTTT.

The chain couples TRBV4-2 to TRBJ2-2; tentatively, D is TRBD1 (6 bases). Germline CDR1 and CDR2: LGHNA and YNFKEQ. V dropped 0 bases and J dropped 6 bases, with 14 bases sitting between them. This CDR3 is built from 16 residues. In DNA, the CDR3 is TGTGCCAGCAGCCAAGAAGCGACAGGTGGGGCCGGGGAGCTGTTTTTT. It specifies CASSQEATGGAGELFF.

This chain uses TRBV6-5 with TRBJ1-1; D gene ambiguous. The CDR3 extends over 13 amino acids. Germline V gives CDR1 MNHEY, CDR2 SVGAGI. V was clipped by 5 bases and J by 11 bases, with 18 bases between them. The CDR3 DNA follows: TGTGCCAGCAGTCCCCTAGGAGGAGGCGAGGCTTTCTTT. Encoded protein: CASSPLGGGEAFF.

The chain links TRBV7-9 to TRBJ1-3; 11 positions match TRBD1. The CDR3 totals 16 residues. CDR1 is SEHNR, CDR2 FQNEAQ, per germline (reference sequence). The trim removed 5 bases at V and 1 base at J, leaving 4 bases unmatched. CDR3 sequence: CASSVGQGGSGNTIYF. CDR3 DNA: TGTGCCAGCAGCGTGGGACAGGGGGGTTCTGGAAACACCATATATTTT.

The chain is built from TRBV5-1 and TRBJ1-3; D is undetermined. V lost 2 bases, J lost 0 bases, and 6 bases lay in between. The CDR3 is made up of 14 amino acids. Germline CDR1 SGHRS, CDR2 YFSETQ. The CDR3, as DNA: TGCGCCAGCAGCTTCTCCTCCTCTGGAAACACCATATATTTT. It codes for CASSFSSSGNTIYF.

This clone was seen only once. The rearrangement uses TRBV2 and TRBJ1-1; D is undetermined. The CDR3 extends over 12 amino acids. Trimming took off 4 bases at V and 1 base at J, with 4 bases between the two ends. Germline V lookup: CDR1 SNHLY, CDR2 FYNNEI. The DNA for the CDR3 is TGTGCCAGCAGTGTAGCGAACACTGAAGCTTTCTTT. This encodes CASSVANTEAFF.

The J gene is TRBJ1-3, the V gene TRBV5-1; D ambiguous. Germline loops: CDR1 SGHRS, CDR2 YFSETQ. CDR3 length: 13 amino acids. V lost 0 bases, J lost 4 bases, and 5 bases lay in between. The CDR3 loop is CASSLEAGNTIYF. The CDR3 DNA is TGCGCCAGCAGCTTGGAAGCGGGAAACACCATATATTTT.

The rearrangement joins TRBV4-1 to TRBJ1-1, with 10 bases matching TRBD1. The V gene end was trimmed by 7 bases and the J gene end by 4 bases; junction bases not matched to a gene: 12. The CDR3 extends over 16 amino acids. CDR1 and CDR2 (germline): MGHRA, YSYEKL. DNA for the CDR3: TGCGCCAGCACCCGGGGGTGGGGACAGGGGACCACTGAAGCTTTCTTT. It encodes CASTRGWGQGTTEAFF.

V is TRBV7-8 and J is TRBJ2-2; TRBD2 might be the D (6 bases). CDR1 and CDR2 (germline): SGHVS, FQNEAQ. Trimming took off 8 bases at V and 3 bases at J, with 28 bases between the two ends. This CDR3 is 19 amino acids long. DNA of the CDR3: TGTGCCAGCTCCCTAGTCGTGGTGATCGGGACTTTCTACACCGGGGAGCTGTTTTTT. This gives the protein CASSLVVVIGTFYTGELFF.

V gene TRBV7-9 combines with J gene TRBJ2-5; D is unresolved. Germline assignment: CDR1 SEHNR and CDR2 FQNEAQ (reference sequence). This CDR3 spans 14 amino acids. Trimming stripped 1 base from V and 1 base from J, with 7 bases between. CDR3 DNA: TGTGCCAGCAGCTTAGTATCGTCCCAAGAGACCCAGTACTTC. This gives the protein CASSLVSSQETQYF.

The chain couples TRBV3-1 (or the pseudogene TRBV3-2) to TRBJ1-2, with a weak D call TRBD1 (6 bases). This CDR3 comprises 13 residues. Germline values: CDR1 LGHDT, CDR2 YNNKEL (reference sequence). Trimming pared 5 bases from V and 6 bases from J, leaving 13 bases between. CDR3: CASSARGGHGYTF. CDR3 nucleotides: TGTGCCAGCAGCGCGAGAGGGGGGCATGGCTACACCTTC.

This clone was found a few times. This chain links TRBV13 with TRBJ1-1; no clear D. This CDR3 spans 13 amino acids. V was trimmed by 6 bases and J by 1 base, leaving 9 bases between them. Per germline, CDR1 PRHDT and CDR2 FYEKMQ (reference sequence). The CDR3 loop reads CASSYRGNTEAFF. CDR3 DNA sequence: TGTGCCAGCAGTTACCGGGGGAACACTGAAGCTTTCTTT.

As DNA, the CDR3 is TGTGCCAGCAGTCCACAGGGGGCCGGTACTGAAGCTTTCTTT. It yields the protein CASSPQGAGTEAFF. This sequence joins TRBV27 and TRBJ1-1; 9 nucleotides line up with TRBD1. The germline CDR1 and CDR2 sequences are MNHEY and SMNVEV (reference sequence). The CDR3 has 14 amino acids. V was pared by 5 bases and J by 5 bases, with 6 bases of the junction left unmatched.

The chain employs TRBV11-1 and TRBJ1-5; TRBD1 matches 8 bases. The CDR3 is made up of 13 amino acids. The V segment lost 4 bases and the J segment 8 bases; nucleotides outside the gene matches: 4. Germline CDR1 SGHAT, CDR2 FQDESV (reference sequence). The CDR3 spells CASSYHRGEPQHF. The DNA for the CDR3 is TGTGCCAGCAGCTACCACAGGGGGGAGCCCCAGCATTTT.

This chain's CDR3 is CASSQELGHYTEAFF. DNA for the CDR3: TGTGCCAGCAGCCAAGAACTGGGTCACTACACTGAAGCTTTCTTT. This sequence joins TRBV14 and TRBJ1-1; D call uncertain. The V end lost 0 bases, the J end lost 3 bases, and 11 bases lay between the germline ends. The CDR3 length is 15 residues. CDR1 is SGHDN and CDR2 is FVKESK in the germline V gene.

The chain is built from TRBV5-4 and TRBJ2-5, with D maybe TRBD1 (6 bases). The CDR3 is made up of 16 amino acids. The ends were cut back, 2 bases at V and 0 bases at J, with 14 bases in the middle. Germline CDR1 SGHNT, CDR2 YYREEE (reference sequence). Written as DNA, the CDR3 is TGTGCCAGCAGCTTACTTTCCGGGACATACCAAGAGACCCAGTACTTC. Translated, it gives CASSLLSGTYQETQYF.

Only one count was recorded for this clone. The rearrangement links TRBV2 to TRBJ1-2; D gene unclear. The CDR3 consists of 13 residues. V dropped 4 bases and J dropped 2 bases, with 8 bases sitting between them. Looked up from germline, CDR1 is SNHLY and CDR2 is FYNNEI. DNA for the CDR3: TGTGCCAGCAGTGTCGGGCTCAACTATGGCTACACCTTC. Translated: CASSVGLNYGYTF.

This rearrangement joins TRBV9 to TRBJ2-7, with D uncertain. Germline V gene lookup returns CDR1 SGDLS and CDR2 YYNGEE. This CDR3 region has 12 residues. Trimming cost V 0 bases and J 7 bases, with 8 bases left between them. CDR3 nucleotides: TGTGCCAGCAGCGTAGCAATCGGAGAGCAGTACGTC. This sequence encodes CASSVAIGEQYV.

This chain connects TRBV7-8 to TRBJ1-5; 7 nucleotides line up with TRBD1. Germline V gene lookup returns CDR1 SGHVS and CDR2 FQNEAQ. With V trimmed by 4 bases and J by 4 bases, 13 bases remained unmatched. The CDR3 loop spans 17 amino acids. The CDR3 sequence: CASSSGTVLSPNQPQHF. As DNA, the CDR3 is TGTGCCAGCAGCTCAGGGACAGTTCTATCTCCGAATCAGCCCCAGCATTTT.

The rearrangement joins TRBV18 to TRBJ1-1; no clear D. CDR1 and CDR2 from the germline V gene are KGHSH and LQKENI. The ends were cut back, 2 bases at V and 7 bases at J, with 11 bases in the middle. This CDR3 region has 13 residues. CDR3 protein: CASSPTVEVEAFF. CDR3 in DNA: TGTGCCAGCTCACCAACGGTTGAGGTTGAAGCTTTCTTT.

The chain links TRBV14 to TRBJ1-2; 8 nucleotides line up with TRBD1. Germline V CDR1 and CDR2: SGHDN, FVKESK. This CDR3 is 17 amino acids long. The junction had 14 bases not matched to a gene; V was cut back by 2 bases and J by 6 bases. CDR3 amino acids: CASSQNVPGQVSNGYTF. The CDR3 DNA reads as TGTGCCAGCAGCCAAAACGTACCGGGACAGGTCTCCAATGGCTACACCTTC.

The CDR3 DNA sequence: TGTGCCAGCAGCTTATCGGCGGGGGGTGATACGCAGTATTTT. Protein sequence: CASSLSAGGDTQYF. V is TRBV7-9 and J is TRBJ2-3, with 8 bases identical to TRBD2. Germline values: CDR1 SEHNR, CDR2 FQNEAQ (reference sequence). Losses at the gene ends were 2 bases for V and 6 bases for J; bases not matched to a gene: 4. The CDR3 contains 14 residues.

This clone was detected only once. The genes are TRBV27 and TRBJ2-3; no firm D call. This CDR3 has 12 amino acids. Germline loops: CDR1 MNHEY, CDR2 SMNVEV (reference sequence). V was cut by 5 bases and J by 10 bases, with 13 bases left in between. CDR3 nucleotides: TGTGCCAGCAGTCCGCGCCCCCAAGCGCAGTATTTT. Its translation: CASSPRPQAQYF.